These T cell receptor beta chains were read from a single sample in a study of blood T cells in healthy people across ages. MiXCR, applied by TCRdb to the 5' RACE reads, yields one record per CDR3 protein. The table records around 800,000 distinct CDR3 sequences, roughly 50% of them present only once. The sequencing input was blood. These receptors were taken from an elderly man in good health. The CDR3 runs from the conserved cysteine through the conserved F or W. A D gene is named only where the DNA matches it firmly. Expanded clones are given a class, and other clones once, few, many or no size at all.

clone_size j_call d_call v_call cdr3_length cdr3_aa cdr3_nt
- TRBJ2-1 TRBD2 TRBV29-1 15 CSVLSAGDLRNEQFF TGCAGCGTTTTATCGGCGGGAGACCTCCGAAATGAGCAGTTCTTC
- TRBJ1-2 TRBD1 TRBV7-9 15 CASSITGGPLYGYTF TGTGCCAGCAGCATTACAGGGGGCCCCCTCTATGGCTACACCTTC
once TRBJ2-1 - TRBV27 16 CASSLRQIGGYNEQFF TGTGCCAGCAGTCTCCGACAGATAGGGGGGTACAATGAGCAGTTCTTC
few TRBJ2-5 - TRBV10-3 14 CAISKTSYQETQYF TGTGCCATCAGTAAGACAAGTTACCAAGAGACCCAGTACTTC
- TRBJ2-2 TRBD1 TRBV7-3 16 CASSPRTGGYTGELFF TGTGCCAGCAGCCCGAGGACAGGGGGCTACACCGGGGAGCTGTTTTTT
- TRBJ1-5 - TRBV6-2/TRBV6-3 14 CASRKDNSNQPQHF TGTGCCAGCAGAAAAGACAATAGCAATCAGCCCCAGCATTTT
- TRBJ2-5 - TRBV3-1 17 CASSQDRGIKTEETQYF TGTGCCAGCAGCCAAGATAGGGGGATTAAAACAGAAGAGACCCAGTACTTC
few TRBJ1-5 - TRBV20-1 11 CSVAHEQPQHF TGCAGTGTTGCACATGAGCAGCCCCAGCATTTT
- TRBJ1-2 - TRBV29-1 12 CSARKAVDGYTF TGCAGCGCTCGTAAGGCAGTGGATGGCTACACCTTC
- TRBJ2-5 - TRBV5-5 13 CASSFYTQETQYF TGTGCCAGCAGCTTTTATACGCAAGAGACCCAGTACTTC
few TRBJ2-5 - TRBV5-1 13 CASSLMVGDPQYF TGCGCCAGCAGCCTGATGGTCGGGGATCCCCAGTACTTC
- TRBJ2-3 TRBD1 TRBV29-1 14 CSVERDRGTGTQYF TGCAGCGTTGAAAGGGACAGGGGCACAGGTACGCAGTATTTT
few TRBJ2-5 - TRBV5-1 12 CASTQTGGTQYF TGCGCCAGCACCCAGACCGGGGGGACCCAGTACTTC
many TRBJ2-7 - TRBV7-2 11 CASSLADEQYF TGTGCCAGCAGCTTAGCAGACGAGCAGTACTTC
once TRBJ2-7 - TRBV27 16 CASTDRDSSSYNEQYF TGTGCCAGCACCGACCGGGACTCGAGCTCCTACAATGAGCAGTACTTC
- TRBJ2-3 - TRBV6-1 14 CASRQRGGADTQYF TGTGCCAGCAGGCAGCGAGGAGGTGCAGATACGCAGTATTTT
few TRBJ1-5 - TRBV20-1 13 CSARNSGPQPQHF TGCAGTGCTAGAAATAGTGGTCCTCAGCCCCAGCATTTT
- TRBJ2-3 TRBD2 TRBV3-1 17 CASSQDGRTSGSRGAYF TGTGCCAGCAGCCAAGATGGACGGACTAGCGGGAGTCGGGGCGCGTATTTT
- TRBJ1-5 - TRBV28 14 CASSFGAGHQPQHF TGTGCCAGCAGTTTTGGGGCAGGGCATCAGCCCCAGCATTTT
- TRBJ2-7 TRBD2 TRBV4-1 16 CASSQERRGLPDEQYF TGCGCCAGCAGCCAAGAACGGCGGGGGTTACCTGACGAGCAGTACTTC
- TRBJ2-4 TRBD1 TRBV6-5 13 CASSYSGTAVPYF TGTGCCAGCAGTTACTCCGGGACAGCCGTCCCGTACTTC
- TRBJ1-1 - TRBV24-1 13 CATSARSSTEAFF TGTGCCACCAGTGCCAGGTCGAGCACTGAAGCTTTCTTT
- TRBJ1-5 TRBD1 TRBV20-1 17 CSARGGQGARSNQPQHF TGCAGTGCTAGAGGGGGGCAGGGGGCGCGGAGCAATCAGCCCCAGCATTTT
- TRBJ1-1 - TRBV29-1 13 CSAEQTLNTEAFF TGCAGCGCCGAGCAGACACTGAACACTGAAGCTTTCTTT
- TRBJ2-1 - TRBV4-1 15 CASSRSTGGYNEQFF TGCGCCAGCAGCCGAAGTACCGGGGGTTACAATGAGCAGTTCTTC
- TRBJ2-7 TRBD1 TRBV15 15 CATSRAGTGFYEQYF TGTGCCACCAGCAGAGCCGGGACAGGGTTCTACGAGCAGTACTTC
- TRBJ1-5 TRBD1 TRBV20-1 14 CSASGQGINQPQHF TGCAGTGCATCGGGACAGGGAATCAATCAGCCCCAGCATTTT
- TRBJ1-3 - TRBV3-1 15 CASSPRGGRGNTIYF TGTGCCAGCAGCCCCAGGGGCGGACGTGGAAACACCATATATTTT
- TRBJ2-7 - TRBV20-1 12 CSAIDSSYEQYF TGCAGTGCTATCGACAGCTCCTACGAGCAGTACTTC
few TRBJ1-6 - TRBV4-2 19 CASSQPRDSISLPRSPLHF TGTGCCAGCAGCCAACCCCGAGATAGCATCTCTCTGCCGCGATCACCCCTCCACTTT
- TRBJ2-3 TRBD2 TRBV24-1 15 CATSEASGILDTQYF TGTGCCACCAGTGAGGCTAGCGGGATCCTAGATACGCAGTATTTT
- TRBJ2-7 - TRBV7-9 14 CASSLRGGVYEQYF TGTGCCAGCAGCCTGAGAGGTGGGGTCTACGAGCAGTACTTC
few TRBJ2-4 - TRBV15 17 CATSRGEGVVGGGIQYF TGTGCCACCAGCAGAGGCGAGGGTGTCGTAGGGGGTGGTATTCAGTACTTC
many TRBJ2-5 TRBD2 TRBV20-1 13 CSAPTSGQETQYF TGCAGTGCACCGACTAGCGGGCAAGAGACCCAGTACTTC
- TRBJ2-7 - TRBV4-1 14 CASSRPGNSYEQYF TGCGCCAGCAGCCGCCCGGGGAACTCCTACGAGCAGTACTTC
- TRBJ1-2 - TRBV3-1 15 CASSQQGPANYGYTF TGTGCCAGCAGCCAACAGGGACCGGCTAACTATGGCTACACCTTC
- TRBJ2-7 - TRBV4-1 14 CASSRLLATYEQYF TGCGCCAGCAGCCGCCTACTAGCTACCTACGAGCAGTACTTC
- TRBJ1-2 - TRBV21-1 14 CASSSRRENDGYTF TGTGCCAGCAGCAGCCGCCGGGAGAACGATGGCTACACCTTC
few TRBJ1-1 - TRBV20-1 13 CSARDLGNTEAFF TGCAGTGCTAGAGATCTTGGGAACACTGAAGCTTTCTTT
- TRBJ2-5 - TRBV9 17 CASSVGRRGRVIETQYF TGTGCCAGCAGCGTAGGTCGCCGGGGCAGGGTGATTGAGACCCAGTACTTC
few TRBJ2-2 - TRBV3-1 16 CASSQEDYSNTGELFF TGTGCCAGCAGCCAGGAGGACTATTCGAACACCGGGGAGCTGTTTTTT
- TRBJ1-4 TRBD1 TRBV7-2 15 CASSHPGQVAEKLFF TGTGCCAGCAGCCACCCGGGACAGGTGGCGGAAAAACTGTTTTTT
- TRBJ2-5 - TRBV4-2 14 CASSQRGGGNEQYF TGTGCCAGCAGCCAACGGGGCGGCGGCAATGAGCAGTACTTC
- TRBJ2-1 TRBD2 TRBV5-1 14 CASSPVAGDNEQFF TGCGCCAGCAGCCCCGTGGCGGGGGACAATGAGCAGTTCTTC
many TRBJ1-2 - TRBV6-5 13 CASSYEGDTGYTF TGTGCCAGCAGTTACGAGGGAGATACGGGCTACACCTTC
- TRBJ2-7 TRBD2 TRBV20-1 15 CSAGKIAGVFREQYF TGCAGTGCTGGCAAGATAGCGGGAGTGTTCCGCGAGCAGTACTTC
- TRBJ2-5 - TRBV29-1 14 CSVGRFMGPHERYF TGCAGCGTTGGGAGATTCATGGGTCCCCACGAGCGGTACTTC
- TRBJ2-5 - TRBV29-1 16 CSVQGVPAGSYNEQYF TGCAGCGTCCAGGGGGTGCCGGCGGGATCCTACAATGAGCAGTACTTC